The entry below describes one TCR beta chain. 13 Jbeta primers and 60 Vbeta primers were used for the PCR. TCRdb keeps only in-frame clones here, not all; method: immunoSEQ multiplex PCR. This table has approximately 110,000 clones, about three quarters appearing once. From germline, CDR1 is GTSNPN and CDR2 SVGIG (reference sequence). The CDR3 has 13 amino acids. The V segment lost 5 bases and the J segment 7 bases; nucleotides outside the gene matches: 7. This sample was included in a study of cytomegalovirus exposure and HLA in healthy donors. This chain joins TRBV30 and TRBJ1-5, with TRBD1 identical over 8 bases. The sequencing input was PBMCs. This TCR derives from a female donor in good health and CMV-seropositive. CDR3 DNA sequence: TGTGCCTGGGGTGGGGACAGGATGCAGCCCCAGCATTTT. This gives the protein CAWGGDRMQPQHF.